The T cell receptor (beta chain) described here comes from a study of technical replicates of blood from four donors. Germline loops: CDR1 MNHNS, CDR2 SASEGT. V was clipped by 7 bases and J by 5 bases; unmatched bases: 10. The CDR3 extends over 14 amino acids. Only in-frame clones appear in the TCRdb table, and some are missing; sequencing was by immunoSEQ multiplex PCR. The sample consists of about 89,000 clones, over 90% of them appearing once. This TCR came from a human donor in good health. The sample comprised T cells isolated from PBMCs. J is TRBJ2-5 and V is TRBV6-1; 7 nucleotides agree with TRBD1. The DNA of the CDR3 is TGTGCCAGCACGAGGACAGGCTCTTCGGAGACCCAGTACTTC. Translating gives CASTRTGSSETQYF.